Listed below are T cell receptor beta chains from one sample, sequenced in a study of T cells in Graves' hyperthyroidism and ophthalmopathy. TCRdb redid the calling of the multiplex PCR reads with MiXCR, one entry per CDR3 protein. The data show about 250,000 distinct CDR3 sequences, roughly a quarter seen once. The sample was blood. The receptors originated from a woman in her thirties or forties with Graves' ophthalmopathy. Each CDR3 is given with its conserved first and last residue. Each record gives: V gene, J gene, D gene, clone size, CDR3 DNA, CDR3 protein. D genes are given only for firm matches. Some rows have no size entry. The others give once, few or many, or a class for an expanded clone.

TRBV6-5,TRBJ2-5,-,many,TGTGCCAGCAGTTACGGCGGGGATGGGAAAGAGACCCAGTACTTC,CASSYGGDGKETQYF
TRBV20-1,TRBJ2-7,-,many,TGCAGTGCTCCACACGGACCTCCCTACGAGCAGTACTTC,CSAPHGPPYEQYF
TRBV7-9,TRBJ2-7,-,many,TGTGCCAGCACCCCCCCGGACGAGGACTACGAGCAGTACTTC,CASTPPDEDYEQYF
TRBV28,TRBJ1-5,-,-,TGTGCCAGCAGTGAAAGAAGGCAGCCCCAGCATTTT,CASSERRQPQHF
TRBV5-1,TRBJ2-4,-,many,TGCGCCAGCAGCTTGGAGGGGTCGGGGGACATTCAGTACTTC,CASSLEGSGDIQYF
TRBV5-1,TRBJ2-5,-,many,TGCGCCAGCATACCGGGGACCGGAGAGACCCAGTACTTC,CASIPGTGETQYF
TRBV12-3/TRBV12-4,TRBJ2-5,-,many,TGTGCCAGCAGCCGCGGACAGATTGTGGAGACCCAGTACTTC,CASSRGQIVETQYF
TRBV12-3/TRBV12-4,TRBJ1-2,-,-,TGTGCCAGCAGCCCCTTGGGGACTAACTATGGCTACACCTTC,CASSPLGTNYGYTF
TRBV29-1,TRBJ2-5,TRBD1,many,TGCAGCGTGGAGGGACAGGATCGGCAAGAGACCCAGTACTTC,CSVEGQDRQETQYF
TRBV30,TRBJ2-7,-,-,TGTGCCTGGAGTGTACCGACAGCAGGGGCCGAGCAGTACTTC,CAWSVPTAGAEQYF
TRBV6-5,TRBJ1-2,TRBD1,many,TGTGCCAGCAATCGAGGGGGCAAGAACTATGGCTACACCTTC,CASNRGGKNYGYTF
TRBV30,TRBJ1-6,-,-,TGTGCCTGGAGGACCTACTATAATTCACCCCTCCACTTT,CAWRTYYNSPLHF
TRBV2,TRBJ2-5,-,many,TGTGCCAGCAGTATGATAGAGACCCAGTACTTC,CASSMIETQYF
TRBV6-2/TRBV6-3,TRBJ1-1,-,-,TGTGCCAGCAGTTCCCGACCTTACAGGGTAGAGAACACTGAAGCTTTCTTT,CASSSRPYRVENTEAFF
TRBV20-1,TRBJ1-1,-,-,TGCAGTGCTAACGCAGACGCGAACACTGAAGCTTTCTTT,CSANADANTEAFF